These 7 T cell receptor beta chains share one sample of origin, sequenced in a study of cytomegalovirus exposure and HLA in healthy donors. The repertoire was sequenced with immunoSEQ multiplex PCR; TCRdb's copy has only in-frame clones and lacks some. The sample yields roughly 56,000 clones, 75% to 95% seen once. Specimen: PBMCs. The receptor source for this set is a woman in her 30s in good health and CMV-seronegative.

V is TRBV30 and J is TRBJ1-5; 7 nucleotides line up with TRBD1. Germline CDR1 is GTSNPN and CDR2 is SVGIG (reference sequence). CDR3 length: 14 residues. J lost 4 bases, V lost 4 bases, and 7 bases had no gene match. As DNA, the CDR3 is TGTGCCTGGACCCGGGACAGCTCAAATCAGCCCCAGCATTTT. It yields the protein CAWTRDSSNQPQHF.

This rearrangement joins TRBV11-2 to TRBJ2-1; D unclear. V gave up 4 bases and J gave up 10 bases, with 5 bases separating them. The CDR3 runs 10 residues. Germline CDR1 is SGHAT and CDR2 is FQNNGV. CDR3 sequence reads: CASSSSEQFF. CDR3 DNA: TGTGCCAGCAGCTCCTCCGAGCAGTTCTTC.

The CDR3 sequence: CASSPGPSGSTRTDTQYF. In DNA form, the CDR3 reads TGTGCCAGCAGCCCAGGCCCGAGCGGAAGTACTCGCACAGATACGCAGTATTTT. The chain employs TRBV28 and TRBJ2-3; possible D gene TRBD2, 5 bases. The germline V gene has CDR1 MDHEN and CDR2 SYDVKM. V was clipped by 6 bases and J by 1 base, with 23 bases between them. The CDR3 covers 18 residues.

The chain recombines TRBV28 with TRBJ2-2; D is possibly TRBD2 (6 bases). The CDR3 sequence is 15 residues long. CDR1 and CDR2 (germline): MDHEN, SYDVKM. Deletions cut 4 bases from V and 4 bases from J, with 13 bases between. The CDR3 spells CASSSTGVGTGELFF. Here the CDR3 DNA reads TGTGCCAGCAGTTCTACGGGGGTCGGCACCGGGGAGCTGTTTTTT.

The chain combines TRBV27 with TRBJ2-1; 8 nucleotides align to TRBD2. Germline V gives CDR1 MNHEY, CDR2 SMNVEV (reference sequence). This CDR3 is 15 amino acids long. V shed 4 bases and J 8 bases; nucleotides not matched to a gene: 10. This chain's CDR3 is CASSSKTSEPHEQFF. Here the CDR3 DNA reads TGTGCCAGCAGTTCCAAGACTAGCGAGCCCCATGAGCAGTTCTTC.

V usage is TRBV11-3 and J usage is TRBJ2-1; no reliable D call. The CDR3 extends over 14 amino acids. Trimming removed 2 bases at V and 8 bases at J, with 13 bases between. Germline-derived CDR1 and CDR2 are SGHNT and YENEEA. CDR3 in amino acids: CASSLREAPHEQFF. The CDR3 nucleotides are TGTGCCAGCAGCTTAAGAGAGGCCCCCCATGAGCAGTTCTTC.

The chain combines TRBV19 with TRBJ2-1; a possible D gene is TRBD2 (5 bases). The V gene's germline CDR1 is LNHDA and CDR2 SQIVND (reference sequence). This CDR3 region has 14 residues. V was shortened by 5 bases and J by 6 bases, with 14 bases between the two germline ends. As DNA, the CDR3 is TGTGCCAGTAGTCTCGGGGAATTTATCAATGAGCAGTTCTTC. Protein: CASSLGEFINEQFF.